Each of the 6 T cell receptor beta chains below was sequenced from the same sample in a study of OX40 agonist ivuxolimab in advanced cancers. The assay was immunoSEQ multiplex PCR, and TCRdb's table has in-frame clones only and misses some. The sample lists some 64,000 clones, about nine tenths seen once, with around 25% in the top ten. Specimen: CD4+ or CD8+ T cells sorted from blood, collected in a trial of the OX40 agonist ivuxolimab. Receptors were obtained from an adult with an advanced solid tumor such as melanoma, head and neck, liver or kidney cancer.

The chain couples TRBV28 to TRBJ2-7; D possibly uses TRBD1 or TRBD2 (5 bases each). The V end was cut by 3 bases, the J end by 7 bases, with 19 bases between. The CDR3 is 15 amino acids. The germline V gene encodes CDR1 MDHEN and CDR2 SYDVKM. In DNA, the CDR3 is TGTGCCAGCAGTTTTAGGGGAGCAAGCTCGGGTGAGCAGTACTTC. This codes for CASSFRGASSGEQYF.

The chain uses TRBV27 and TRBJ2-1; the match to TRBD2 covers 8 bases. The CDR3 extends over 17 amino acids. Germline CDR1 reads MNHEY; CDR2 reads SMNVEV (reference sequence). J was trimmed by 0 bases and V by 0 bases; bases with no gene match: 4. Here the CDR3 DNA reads TGTGCCAGCAGTTTATCAACTAGCGGTATCTCCTACAATGAGCAGTTCTTC. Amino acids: CASSLSTSGISYNEQFF.

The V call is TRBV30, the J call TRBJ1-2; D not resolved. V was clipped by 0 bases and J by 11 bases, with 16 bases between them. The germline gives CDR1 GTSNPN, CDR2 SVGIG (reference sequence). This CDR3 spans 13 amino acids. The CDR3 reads CAWSVLGHREYTF. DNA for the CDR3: TGTGCCTGGAGTGTACTTGGGCATAGAGAGTACACCTTC. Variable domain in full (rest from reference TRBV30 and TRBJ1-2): SQTIHQWPATLVQPVGSPLSLECTVEGTSNPNLYWYRQAAGRGLQLLFYSVGIGQISSEVPQNLSASRPQDRQFILSSKKLLLSDSGFYLCAWSVLGHREYTFGSGTRLTVV.

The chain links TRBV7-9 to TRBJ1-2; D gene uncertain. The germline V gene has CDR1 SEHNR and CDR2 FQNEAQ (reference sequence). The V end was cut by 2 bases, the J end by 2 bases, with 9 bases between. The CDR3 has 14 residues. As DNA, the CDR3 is TGTGCCAGCAGCTTATTTGGGGAGAACTATGGCTACACCTTC. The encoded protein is CASSLFGENYGYTF.

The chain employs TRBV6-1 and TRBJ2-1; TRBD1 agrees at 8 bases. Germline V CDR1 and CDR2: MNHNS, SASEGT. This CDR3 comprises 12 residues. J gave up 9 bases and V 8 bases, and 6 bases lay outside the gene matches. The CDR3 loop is CASGRTGSEQFF. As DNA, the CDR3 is TGTGCCAGCGGGCGGACAGGGAGTGAGCAGTTCTTC.

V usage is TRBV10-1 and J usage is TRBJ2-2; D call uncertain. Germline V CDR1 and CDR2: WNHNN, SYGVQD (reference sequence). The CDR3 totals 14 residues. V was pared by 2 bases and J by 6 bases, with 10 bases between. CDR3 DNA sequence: TGCGCCAGCAGTGAGACCCGAGGCGCCGGGGAGCTGTTTTTT. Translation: CASSETRGAGELFF.